This T cell receptor (beta chain) was recorded in a study of cytomegalovirus exposure and HLA in healthy donors. Whole-study results and caveats: Confirmation in vitro established that a few CMV-associated chains were specific for CMV antigens. CMV serostatus stood as the only immune exposure information on hand. It was likely that a cluster of highly shared sequence variants was a sequencing artifact.

Trimming pared 2 bases from V and 11 bases from J, leaving 12 bases between. Germline V gene lookup returns CDR1 MNHNS and CDR2 SASEGT. The CDR3 covers 12 residues. Turning to this clone: What it binds is unknown.

13 Jbeta primers and 60 Vbeta primers were used for the PCR. Here immunoSEQ multiplex PCR was the method, and the copy in TCRdb shows in-frame clones only, minus some. The data hold 100,000 to 150,000 clones, with more than 75% observed a single time. The source is a woman aged 55-70 years in good health and CMV-seropositive. V gene TRBV6-1 combines with J gene TRBJ1-1; tentatively, D is TRBD1 (6 bases). The sequenced sample consisted of PBMCs. In DNA, the CDR3 is TGTGCCAGCAGTGAAACAGGGATCGGTGCTTTCTTT. This codes for CASSETGIGAFF.